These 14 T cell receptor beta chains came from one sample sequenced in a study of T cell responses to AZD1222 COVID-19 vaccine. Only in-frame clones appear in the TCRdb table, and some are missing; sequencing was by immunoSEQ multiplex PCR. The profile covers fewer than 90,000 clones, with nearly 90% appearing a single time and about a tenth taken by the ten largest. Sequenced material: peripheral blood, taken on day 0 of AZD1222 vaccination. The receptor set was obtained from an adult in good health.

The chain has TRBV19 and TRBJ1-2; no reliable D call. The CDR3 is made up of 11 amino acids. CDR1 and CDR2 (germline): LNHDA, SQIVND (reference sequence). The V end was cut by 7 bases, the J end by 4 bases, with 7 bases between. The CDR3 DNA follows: TGTGCCAGTACAGACCTCTATGGCTACACCTTC. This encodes CASTDLYGYTF.

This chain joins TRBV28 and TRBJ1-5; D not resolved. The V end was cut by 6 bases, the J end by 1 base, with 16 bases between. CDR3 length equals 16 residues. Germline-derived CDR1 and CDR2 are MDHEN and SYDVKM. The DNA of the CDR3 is TGTGCCAGCAGCCAGGTCGTTGGAGAGAGCAATCAGCCCCAGCATTTT. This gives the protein CASSQVVGESNQPQHF. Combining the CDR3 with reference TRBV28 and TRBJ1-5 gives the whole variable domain DVKVTQSSRYLVKRTGEKVFLECVQDMDHENMFWYRQDPGLGLRLIYFSYDVKMKEKGDIPEGYSVSREKKERFSLILESASTNQTSMYLCASSQVVGESNQPQHFGDGTRLSIL.

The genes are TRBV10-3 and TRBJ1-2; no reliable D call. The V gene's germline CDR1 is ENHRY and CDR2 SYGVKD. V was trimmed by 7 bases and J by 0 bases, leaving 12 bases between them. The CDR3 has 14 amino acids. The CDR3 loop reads CAITITPTNYGYTF. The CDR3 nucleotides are TGTGCCATCACAATCACCCCTACTAACTATGGCTACACCTTC.

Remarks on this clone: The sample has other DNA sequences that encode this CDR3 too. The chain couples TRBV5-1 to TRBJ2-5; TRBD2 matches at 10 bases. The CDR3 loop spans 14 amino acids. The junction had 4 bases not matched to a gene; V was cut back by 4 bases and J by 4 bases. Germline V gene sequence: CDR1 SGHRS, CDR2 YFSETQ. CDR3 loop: CASSPSSGGETQYF. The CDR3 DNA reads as TGCGCCAGCAGCCCTTCTAGCGGGGGAGAGACCCAGTACTTC. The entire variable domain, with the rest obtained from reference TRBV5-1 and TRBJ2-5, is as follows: KAGVTQTPRYLIKTRGQQVTLSCSPISGHRSVSWYQQTPGQGLQFLFEYFSETQRNKGNFPGRFSGRQFSNSRSEMNVSTLELGDSALYLCASSPSSGGETQYFGPGTRLLVL.

In DNA form, the CDR3 reads TGTGCCAGCAGCCAAGACAGGACTGGGGCCAACGTCCTGACTTTC. It is translated as CASSQDRTGANVLTF. The chain combines TRBV7-2 with TRBJ2-6, with D possibly matching TRBD1 (6 bases). The CDR3 runs 15 residues. Germline assignment: CDR1 SGHTA and CDR2 FQGNSA. With 5 bases removed from V and 2 bases from J, the gap between germline ends came to 10 bases.

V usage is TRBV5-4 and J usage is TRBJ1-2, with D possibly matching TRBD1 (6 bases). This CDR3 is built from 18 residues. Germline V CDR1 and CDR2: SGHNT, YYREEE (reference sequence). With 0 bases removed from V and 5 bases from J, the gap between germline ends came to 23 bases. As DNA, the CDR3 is TGTGCCAGCAGCTTGGCCTTCGGGGGCATTGGACAGACTTATGGCTACACCTTC. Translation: CASSLAFGGIGQTYGYTF.

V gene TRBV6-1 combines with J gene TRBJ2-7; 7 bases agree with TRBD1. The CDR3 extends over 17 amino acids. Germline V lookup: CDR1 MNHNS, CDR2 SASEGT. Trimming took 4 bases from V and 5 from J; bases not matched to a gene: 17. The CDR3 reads CASSARLDRDSRHEQYF. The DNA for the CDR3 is TGTGCCAGCAGTGCACGACTCGACAGGGATAGTCGACACGAGCAGTACTTC.

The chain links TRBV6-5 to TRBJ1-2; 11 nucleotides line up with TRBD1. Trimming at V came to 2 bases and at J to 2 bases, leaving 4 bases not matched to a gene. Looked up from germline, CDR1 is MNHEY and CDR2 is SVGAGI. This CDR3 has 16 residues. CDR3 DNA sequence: TGTGCCAGCAGTTACGATCGGACAGGGGGCAACTATGGCTACACCTTC. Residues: CASSYDRTGGNYGYTF.

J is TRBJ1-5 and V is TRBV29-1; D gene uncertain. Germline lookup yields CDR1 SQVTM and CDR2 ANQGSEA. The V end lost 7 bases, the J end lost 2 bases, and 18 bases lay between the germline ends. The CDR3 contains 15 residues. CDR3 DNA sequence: TGCAGCGCCGCCGATACCACGGTAGGCAATCAGCCCCAGCATTTT. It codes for CSAADTTVGNQPQHF. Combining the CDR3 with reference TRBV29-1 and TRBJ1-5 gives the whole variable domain SAVISQKPSRDICQRGTSLTIQCQVDSQVTMMFWYRQQPGQSLTLIATANQGSEATYESGFVIDKFPISRPNLTFSTLTVSNMSPEDSSIYLCSAADTTVGNQPQHFGDGTRLSIL.

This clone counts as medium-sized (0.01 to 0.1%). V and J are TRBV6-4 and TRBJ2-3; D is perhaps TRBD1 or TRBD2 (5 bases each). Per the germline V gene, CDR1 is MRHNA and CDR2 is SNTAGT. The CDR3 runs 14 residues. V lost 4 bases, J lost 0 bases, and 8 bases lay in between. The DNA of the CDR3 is TGTGCCAGCAGTGCGGGACCTAGCACAGATACGCAGTATTTT. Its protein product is CASSAGPSTDTQYF.

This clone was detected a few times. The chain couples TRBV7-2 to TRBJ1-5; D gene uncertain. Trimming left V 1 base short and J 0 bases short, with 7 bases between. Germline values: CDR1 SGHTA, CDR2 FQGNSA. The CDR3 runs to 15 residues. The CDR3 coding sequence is TGTGCCAGCAGCTTAGGGGGATATAGCAATCAGCCCCAGCATTTT. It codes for CASSLGGYSNQPQHF.

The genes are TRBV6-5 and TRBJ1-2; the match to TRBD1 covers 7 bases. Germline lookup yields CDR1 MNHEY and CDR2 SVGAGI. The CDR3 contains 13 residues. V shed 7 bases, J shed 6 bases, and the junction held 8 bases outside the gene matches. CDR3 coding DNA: TGTGCCAGCACCAAGGGGGCAGTTGATGGCTACACCTTC. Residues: CASTKGAVDGYTF.

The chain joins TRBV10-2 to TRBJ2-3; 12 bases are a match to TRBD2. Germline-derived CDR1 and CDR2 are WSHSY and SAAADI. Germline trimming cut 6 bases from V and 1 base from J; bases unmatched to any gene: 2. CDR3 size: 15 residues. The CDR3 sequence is CASSTSGGRTDTQYF. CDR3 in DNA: TGCGCCAGCAGCACTAGCGGGGGGCGCACAGATACGCAGTATTTT.

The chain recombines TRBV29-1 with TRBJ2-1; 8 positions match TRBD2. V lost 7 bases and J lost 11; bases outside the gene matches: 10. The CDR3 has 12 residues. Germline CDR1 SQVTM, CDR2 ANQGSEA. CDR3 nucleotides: TGCAGCGCCTCCTCCGGGGGGGAAAAGCAGTTCTTC. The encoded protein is CSASSGGEKQFF.